Following are 18 T cell receptor beta chains from one sample sequenced in a study of CD8 T cells in Susac syndrome. Random-hexamer reverse transcription was applied to roughly 0.5 to 1 ug RNA. TCRdb re-derived calls from the immunoSEQ multiplex PCR reads in MiXCR, one entry per CDR3 protein. The repertoire holds approximately 300,000 distinct CDR3 sequences, with about nine tenths as singletons. Material for sequencing was CD8+ T cells from PBMCs. These receptors came from a human donor with multiple sclerosis.

This clonotype has a handful of counts. The V and J genes are TRBV6-2 or TRBV6-3 and TRBJ2-7; 15 bases map to TRBD2. V trimming: 7 bases; J trimming: 1 base; junction bases outside the gene matches: 5. The CDR3 is made up of 16 amino acids. Germline assignment: CDR1 MNHEY and CDR2 SVGEGT. CDR3 amino acids: CASKRTSGGDSYEQYF. The CDR3 region has the DNA TGTGCCAGCAAGAGGACTAGCGGGGGGGATTCCTACGAGCAGTACTTC.

V usage is TRBV5-1 and J usage is TRBJ2-1; 7 bases are a match to TRBD1. V lost 7 bases and J lost 6; bases outside the gene matches: 4. The CDR3 length is 12 residues. In germline, CDR1 is SGHRS, CDR2 YFSETQ. The CDR3 protein is CASAEGANEQFF. The CDR3 bases are TGCGCCAGCGCCGAGGGGGCCAATGAGCAGTTCTTC.

The gene calls are TRBV27 and TRBJ2-3; tentatively, D is TRBD1 (5 bases). CDR1 is MNHEY, CDR2 SMNVEV, per germline (reference sequence). Trimming took 5 bases from V and 4 from J, leaving 10 bases between them. The CDR3 covers 13 residues. The DNA for the CDR3 is TGTGCCAGCAGTCCACAGGAATCAGATACGCAGTATTTT. Its translation is CASSPQESDTQYF.

V is TRBV9 and J is TRBJ2-6, with a possible D match to TRBD1 (6 bases). Germline V lookup: CDR1 SGDLS, CDR2 YYNGEE. Trimming removed 6 bases from V and 0 bases from J, with 16 bases in between. This CDR3 is built from 17 residues. CDR3 sequence: CASTLGGHPSGANVLTF. CDR3 DNA: TGTGCCAGCACCTTAGGGGGACACCCCTCTGGGGCCAACGTCCTGACTTTC.

The genes are TRBV27 and TRBJ2-7; no clear D. Germline values: CDR1 MNHEY, CDR2 SMNVEV (reference sequence). This CDR3 is built from 14 residues. Trimming shortened V by 3 bases and J by 2 bases, and 11 bases separated the two germline ends. This chain's CDR3 is CASSFLGGPYEQYF. The CDR3 nucleotides read TGTGCCAGCAGTTTCCTCGGTGGGCCCTACGAGCAGTACTTC.

This chain links TRBV19 with TRBJ1-1, with D hard to call. V was shortened by 11 bases and J by 5 bases, with 18 bases between the two germline ends. The CDR3 runs to 13 residues. Germline CDR1 and CDR2: LNHDA and SQIVND (reference sequence). The chain's CDR3 is CACRPWQATEAFF. The CDR3 coding sequence is TGTGCCTGTCGACCCTGGCAGGCTACTGAAGCTTTCTTT.

Turning to this clonotype: At one boundary the junction diverges from the germline segment, which might be a read error. The genes are TRBV27 and TRBJ2-1, with D possibly TRBD2 on 6 matching bases. Germline CDR1 is MNHEY and CDR2 is SMNVEV (reference sequence). The CDR3 consists of 17 residues. DNA for the CDR3: TGTGCCAGCAGGCACCCGGGACTGAACCCCTACTACGATGAGCAGTTCTTC. This codes for CASRHPGLNPYYDEQFF.

The chain joins TRBV12-3 or TRBV12-4 to TRBJ1-5; unclear D gene. The CDR3 has 15 residues. Trimming stripped 5 bases from V and 0 bases from J, with 11 bases between. The CDR3 DNA follows: TGTGCCAGCAGTCCCATGGACGGTAGCAATCAGCCCCAGCATTTT. Translated, it gives CASSPMDGSNQPQHF.

Of note for this clonotype: At one end the junction does not follow the germline gene, possibly because of a read error. The V gene is TRBV18, the J gene TRBJ1-2; 7 positions agree with TRBD1. The CDR3 spans 14 residues. Germline loops: CDR1 KGHSH, CDR2 LQKENI. The CDR3 DNA reads TGTGCCAGCTCACCACGCGACAGGGAAAACGAGTCTCACTTC. Protein product: CASSPRDRENESHF.

This clonotype was found a few times. The chain links TRBV7-3 to TRBJ2-2; unclear D gene. Trimming left V 1 base short and J 3 bases short, with 6 bases between. The CDR3 runs 14 residues. The germline V gene has CDR1 SGHTA and CDR2 FQGTGA. The CDR3 DNA follows: TGTGCCAGCAGCTTAAATAGCCACACCGGGGAGCTGTTTTTT. Its translation is CASSLNSHTGELFF.

The rearrangement joins TRBV4-3 to TRBJ2-7, with 10 positions matching TRBD2. J gave up 4 bases and V 0 bases, and 6 bases lay outside the gene matches. Germline V gene lookup returns CDR1 LGHNA and CDR2 YSLEER. CDR3 length: 16 amino acids. CDR3 loop: CASSQDLAGVGYEQYF. Here the CDR3 DNA reads TGCGCCAGCAGCCAAGATCTAGCGGGGGTTGGTTACGAGCAGTACTTC.

This clonotype was seen just once. V gene TRBV20-1 combines with J gene TRBJ2-2, with unresolved D. The CDR3 extends over 16 amino acids. Germline values: CDR1 DFQATT, CDR2 SNEGSKA (reference sequence). The V gene lost 0 bases and the J gene lost 1 base, with 12 bases spanning the gap. This CDR3 is CSARDLAVLNTGELFF. The DNA of the CDR3 is TGCAGTGCTAGAGATCTGGCAGTACTGAACACCGGGGAGCTGTTTTTT.

V usage is TRBV20-1 and J usage is TRBJ2-7; D tentatively reads TRBD1 or TRBD2 (6 bases each). The CDR3 length is 13 residues. V lost 7 bases, J lost 0 bases, and 13 bases lay in between. Germline CDR1 reads DFQATT; CDR2 reads SNEGSKA (reference sequence). The CDR3 DNA reads as TGCAGTGGGCTCGCGGGACACTCCTACGAGCAGTACTTC. Amino acids: CSGLAGHSYEQYF.

In this sample, this clonotype turned up a few times. V gene TRBV6-6 combines with J gene TRBJ2-1; TRBD1 matches 7 bases. Trimming removed 7 bases from V and 12 bases from J; junction bases left unmatched: 15. The CDR3 length is 14 residues. CDR1 MNHNY and CDR2 SVGAGI come from the germline V gene (reference sequence). CDR3 bases: TGTGCCAGCACCCCTAGGGGGCCCTCTTTAGGGCAGTTCTTC. This codes for CASTPRGPSLGQFF.

The V call is TRBV6-2 or TRBV6-3, the J call TRBJ2-2, with D possibly TRBD1 on 5 matching bases. This CDR3 region has 15 residues. V was cut by 6 bases and J by 0 bases, with 11 bases left in between. Germline V gene lookup returns CDR1 MNHEY and CDR2 SVGEGT. Written as DNA, the CDR3 is TGTGCCAGCAGCCACTCGACAGCGAACACCGGGGAGCTGTTTTTT. It encodes CASSHSTANTGELFF.

V and J are TRBV30 and TRBJ2-1; no reliable D call. Trimming removed 1 base from V and 7 bases from J, with 2 bases in between. Germline-derived CDR1 and CDR2 are GTSNPN and SVGIG (reference sequence). The CDR3 covers 10 residues. CDR3 sequence: CAWSGNEQFF. The CDR3 coding sequence is TGTGCCTGGAGTGGGAATGAGCAGTTCTTC.

The V gene is TRBV4-3, the J gene TRBJ1-1; weak D call: TRBD1 (5 bases). This CDR3 spans 15 amino acids. The germline gives CDR1 LGHNA, CDR2 YSLEER. The V end lost 0 bases, the J end lost 0 bases, and 8 bases lay between the germline ends. The CDR3 is CASSQEGEVNTEAFF. In nucleotides, the CDR3 is TGCGCCAGCAGCCAAGAGGGGGAGGTGAACACTGAAGCTTTCTTT.

This sequence joins TRBV29-1 and TRBJ1-3; D may be TRBD1 (5 bases). CDR1 SQVTM and CDR2 ANQGSEA come from the germline V gene. V lost 7 bases and J 2 bases, leaving 15 bases between the germline ends. This CDR3 comprises 14 residues. Here the CDR3 DNA reads TGCAGCGGGGGCACCTCAACAGCTGGAAACACCATATATTTT. Encoded protein: CSGGTSTAGNTIYF.